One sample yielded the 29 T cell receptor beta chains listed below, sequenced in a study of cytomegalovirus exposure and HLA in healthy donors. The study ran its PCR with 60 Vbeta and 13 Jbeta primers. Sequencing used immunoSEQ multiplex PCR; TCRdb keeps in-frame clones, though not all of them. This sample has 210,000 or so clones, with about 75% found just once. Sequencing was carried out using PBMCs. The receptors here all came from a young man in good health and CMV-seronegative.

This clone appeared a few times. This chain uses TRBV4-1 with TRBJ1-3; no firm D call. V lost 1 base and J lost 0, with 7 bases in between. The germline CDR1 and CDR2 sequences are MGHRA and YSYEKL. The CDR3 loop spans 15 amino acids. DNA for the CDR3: TGCGCCAGCAGCCAAGGAGTTAGCTCTGGAAACACCATATATTTT. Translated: CASSQGVSSGNTIYF.

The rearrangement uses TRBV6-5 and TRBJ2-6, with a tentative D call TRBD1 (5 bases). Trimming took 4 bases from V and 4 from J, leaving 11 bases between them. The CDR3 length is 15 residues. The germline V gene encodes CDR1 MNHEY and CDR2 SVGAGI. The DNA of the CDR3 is TGTGCCAGCAGTTTTCAGGGATCCGGGGCCAACGTCCTGACTTTC. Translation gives CASSFQGSGANVLTF.

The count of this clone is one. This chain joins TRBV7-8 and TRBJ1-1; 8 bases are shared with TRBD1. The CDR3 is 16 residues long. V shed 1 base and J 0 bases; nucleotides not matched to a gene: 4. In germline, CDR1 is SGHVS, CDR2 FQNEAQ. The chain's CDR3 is CASSLGARGLNTEAFF. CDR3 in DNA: TGTGCCAGCAGCTTAGGGGCCAGGGGGCTGAACACTGAAGCTTTCTTT.

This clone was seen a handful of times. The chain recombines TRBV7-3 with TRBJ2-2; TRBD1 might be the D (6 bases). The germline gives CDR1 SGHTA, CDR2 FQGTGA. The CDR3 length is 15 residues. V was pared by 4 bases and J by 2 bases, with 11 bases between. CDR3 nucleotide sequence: TGTGCCAGCAGCTCGGACAGCGGTAACACCGGGGAGCTGTTTTTT. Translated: CASSSDSGNTGELFF.

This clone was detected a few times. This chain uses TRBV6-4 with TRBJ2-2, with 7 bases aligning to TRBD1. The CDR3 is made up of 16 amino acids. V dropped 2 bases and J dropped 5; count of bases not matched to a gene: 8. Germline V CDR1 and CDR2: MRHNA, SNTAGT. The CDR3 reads CASSDNSDRATGELFF. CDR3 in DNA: TGTGCCAGCAGTGACAATTCAGACAGGGCTACCGGGGAGCTGTTTTTT.

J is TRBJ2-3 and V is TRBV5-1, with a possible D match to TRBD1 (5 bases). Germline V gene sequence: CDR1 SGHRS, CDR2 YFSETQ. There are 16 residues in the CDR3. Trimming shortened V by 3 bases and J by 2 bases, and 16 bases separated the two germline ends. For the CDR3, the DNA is TGCGCCAGCAGCTGGTCGAAGGGGCAACACACAGATACGCAGTATTTT. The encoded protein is CASSWSKGQHTDTQYF.

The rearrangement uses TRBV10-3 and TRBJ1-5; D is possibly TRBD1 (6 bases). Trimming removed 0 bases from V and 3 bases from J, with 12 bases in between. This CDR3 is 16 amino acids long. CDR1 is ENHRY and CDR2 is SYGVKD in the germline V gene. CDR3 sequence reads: CAISESRGSFNQPQHF. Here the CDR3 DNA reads TGTGCCATCAGTGAGTCGAGGGGGAGTTTCAATCAGCCCCAGCATTTT.

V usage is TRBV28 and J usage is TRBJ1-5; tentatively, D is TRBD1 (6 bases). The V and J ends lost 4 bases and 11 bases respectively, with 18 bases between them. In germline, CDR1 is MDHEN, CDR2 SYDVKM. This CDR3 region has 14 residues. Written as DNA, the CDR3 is TGTGCCAGCAGTTCCAACACCGGGACACCGGCCCAGCATTTT. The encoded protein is CASSSNTGTPAQHF.

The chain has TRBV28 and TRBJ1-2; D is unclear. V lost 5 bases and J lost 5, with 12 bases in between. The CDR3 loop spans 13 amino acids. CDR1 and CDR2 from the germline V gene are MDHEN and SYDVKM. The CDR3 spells CASSQRVGYGYTF. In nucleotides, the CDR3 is TGTGCCAGCAGTCAGAGGGTTGGGTATGGCTACACCTTC.

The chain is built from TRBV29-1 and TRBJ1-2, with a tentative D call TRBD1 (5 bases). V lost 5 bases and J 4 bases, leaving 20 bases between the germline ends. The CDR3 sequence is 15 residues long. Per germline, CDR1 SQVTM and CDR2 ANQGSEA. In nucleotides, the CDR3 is TGCAGCGTTCGGGCAGGTGGGGCGGAATCCTATGGCTACACCTTC. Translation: CSVRAGGAESYGYTF.

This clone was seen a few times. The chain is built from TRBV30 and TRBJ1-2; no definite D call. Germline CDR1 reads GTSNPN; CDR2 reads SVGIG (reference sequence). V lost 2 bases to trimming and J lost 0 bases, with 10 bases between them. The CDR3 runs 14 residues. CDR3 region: CAWSRGVTNYGYTF. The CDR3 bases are TGTGCCTGGAGTCGCGGGGTGACTAACTATGGCTACACCTTC.

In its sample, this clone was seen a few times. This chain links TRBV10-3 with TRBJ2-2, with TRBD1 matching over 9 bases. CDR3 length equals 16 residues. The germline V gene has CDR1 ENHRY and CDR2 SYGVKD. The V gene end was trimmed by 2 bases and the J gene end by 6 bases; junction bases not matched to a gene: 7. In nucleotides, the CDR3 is TGTGCCATCAGTGAGACCGGGACAGGGATGGCCGGGGAGCTGTTTTTT. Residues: CAISETGTGMAGELFF.

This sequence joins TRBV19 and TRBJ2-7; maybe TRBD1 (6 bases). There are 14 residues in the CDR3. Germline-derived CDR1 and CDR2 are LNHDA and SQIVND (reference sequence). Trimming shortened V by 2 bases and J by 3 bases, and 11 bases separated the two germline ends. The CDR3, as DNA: TGTGCCAGTAGTATAAACAGGGAAGGCTACGAGCAGTACTTC. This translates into CASSINREGYEQYF.

This CDR3 reads CASRTGWAYEQYF. CDR3 bases: TGTGCCAGCCGGACAGGGTGGGCCTACGAGCAGTACTTC. V usage is TRBV6-5 and J usage is TRBJ2-7; 8 bases agree with TRBD1. Germline V gene sequence: CDR1 MNHEY, CDR2 SVGAGI. The CDR3 is made up of 13 amino acids. J was trimmed by 2 bases and V by 8 bases; bases with no gene match: 5.

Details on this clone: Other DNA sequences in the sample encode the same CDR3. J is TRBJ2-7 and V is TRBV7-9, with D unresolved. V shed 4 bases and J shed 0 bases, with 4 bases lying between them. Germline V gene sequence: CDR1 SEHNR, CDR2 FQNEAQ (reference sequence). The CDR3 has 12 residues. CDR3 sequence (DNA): TGTGCCAGCAGCTCCCTCTCCTACGAGCAGTACTTC. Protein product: CASSSLSYEQYF.

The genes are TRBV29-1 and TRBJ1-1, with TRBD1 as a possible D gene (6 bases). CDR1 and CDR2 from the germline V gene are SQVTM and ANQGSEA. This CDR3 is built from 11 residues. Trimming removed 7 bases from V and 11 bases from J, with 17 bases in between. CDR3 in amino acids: CSALGGAWAFF. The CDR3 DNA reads TGCAGCGCCCTCGGGGGGGCATGGGCTTTCTTT. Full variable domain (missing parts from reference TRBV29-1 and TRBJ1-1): SAVISQKPSRDICQRGTSLTIQCQVDSQVTMMFWYRQQPGQSLTLIATANQGSEATYESGFVIDKFPISRPNLTFSTLTVSNMSPEDSSIYLCSALGGAWAFFGQGTRLTVV.

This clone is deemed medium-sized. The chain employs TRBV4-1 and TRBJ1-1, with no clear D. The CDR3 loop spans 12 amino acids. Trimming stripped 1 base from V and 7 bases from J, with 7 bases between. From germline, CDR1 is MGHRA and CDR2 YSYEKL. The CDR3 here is CASSQGADEAFF. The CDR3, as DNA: TGCGCCAGCAGCCAAGGGGCTGATGAAGCTTTCTTT.

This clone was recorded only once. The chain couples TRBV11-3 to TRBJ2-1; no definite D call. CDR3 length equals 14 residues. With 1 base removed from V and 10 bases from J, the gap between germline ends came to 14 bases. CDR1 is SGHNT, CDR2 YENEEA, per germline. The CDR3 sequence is CASSLVRSFGEQFF. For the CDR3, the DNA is TGTGCCAGCAGCTTAGTCCGTTCCTTCGGGGAGCAGTTCTTC.

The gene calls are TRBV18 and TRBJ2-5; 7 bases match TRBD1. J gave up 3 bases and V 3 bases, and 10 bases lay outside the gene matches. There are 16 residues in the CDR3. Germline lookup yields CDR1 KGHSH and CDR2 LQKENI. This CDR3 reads CASSPLIQGTKETQYF. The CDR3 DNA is TGTGCCAGCTCACCCTTGATACAGGGGACCAAAGAGACCCAGTACTTC. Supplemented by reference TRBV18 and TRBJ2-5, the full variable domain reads NAGVMQNPRHLVRRRGQEARLRCSPMKGHSHVYWYRQLPEEGLKFMVYLQKENIIDESGMPKERFSAEFPKEGPSILRIQQVVRGDSAAYFCASSPLIQGTKETQYFGPGTRLLVL.

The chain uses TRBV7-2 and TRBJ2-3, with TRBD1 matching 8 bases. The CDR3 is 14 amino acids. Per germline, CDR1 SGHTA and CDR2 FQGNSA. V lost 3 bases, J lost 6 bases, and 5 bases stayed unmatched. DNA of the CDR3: TGTGCCAGCAGCTTCGGACAGGGTGGGGATACGCAGTATTTT. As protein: CASSFGQGGDTQYF.

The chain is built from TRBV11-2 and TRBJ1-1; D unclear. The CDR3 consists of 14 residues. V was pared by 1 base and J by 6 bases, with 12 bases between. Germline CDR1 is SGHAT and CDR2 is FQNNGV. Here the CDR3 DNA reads TGTGCCAGCAGCTTAGCTATAACAGTCCCTGAAGCTTTCTTT. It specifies CASSLAITVPEAFF.

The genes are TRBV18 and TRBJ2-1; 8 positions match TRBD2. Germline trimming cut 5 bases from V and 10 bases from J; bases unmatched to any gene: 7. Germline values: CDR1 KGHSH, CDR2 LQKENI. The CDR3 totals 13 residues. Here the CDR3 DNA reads TGTGCCAGCTCAAGGCCGGGACTAGGCGAGCAGTTCTTC. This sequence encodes CASSRPGLGEQFF.

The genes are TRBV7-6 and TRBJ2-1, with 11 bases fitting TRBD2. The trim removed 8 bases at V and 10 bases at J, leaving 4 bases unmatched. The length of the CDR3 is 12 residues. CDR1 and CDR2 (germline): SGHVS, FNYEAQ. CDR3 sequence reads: CASGTSGKEQFF. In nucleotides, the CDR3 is TGTGCCAGCGGGACTAGCGGAAAAGAGCAGTTCTTC.

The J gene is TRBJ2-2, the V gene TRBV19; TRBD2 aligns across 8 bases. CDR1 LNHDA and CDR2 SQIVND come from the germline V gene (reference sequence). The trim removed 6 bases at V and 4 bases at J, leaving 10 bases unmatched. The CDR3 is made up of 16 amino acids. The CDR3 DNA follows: TGTGCCAGTAGCCCCAGTTGGCGGGGGGTCACCGGGGAGCTGTTTTTT. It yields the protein CASSPSWRGVTGELFF.

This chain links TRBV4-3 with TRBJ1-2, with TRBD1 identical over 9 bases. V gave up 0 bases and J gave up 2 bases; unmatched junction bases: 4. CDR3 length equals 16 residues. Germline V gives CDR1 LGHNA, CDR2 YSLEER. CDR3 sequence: CASSQEVGTGNYGYTF. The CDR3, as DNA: TGCGCCAGCAGCCAAGAGGTGGGGACAGGGAACTATGGCTACACCTTC.

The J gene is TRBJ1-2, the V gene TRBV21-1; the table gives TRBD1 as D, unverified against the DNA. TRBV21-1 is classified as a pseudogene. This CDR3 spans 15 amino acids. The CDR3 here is CASSKGPQYGYGYTF. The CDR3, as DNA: TGTGCCAGCAGCAAAGGGCCTCAATATGGCTATGGCTACACCTTC.

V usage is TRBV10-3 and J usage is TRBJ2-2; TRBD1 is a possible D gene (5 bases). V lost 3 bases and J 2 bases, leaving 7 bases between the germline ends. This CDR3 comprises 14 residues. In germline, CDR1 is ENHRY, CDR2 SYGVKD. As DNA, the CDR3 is TGTGCCATCAGTGAAACAGGAAACACCGGGGAGCTGTTTTTT. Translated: CAISETGNTGELFF.

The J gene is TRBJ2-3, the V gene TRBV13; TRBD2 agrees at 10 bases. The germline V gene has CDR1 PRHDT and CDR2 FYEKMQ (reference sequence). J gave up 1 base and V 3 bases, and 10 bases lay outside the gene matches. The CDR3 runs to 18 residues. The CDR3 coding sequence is TGTGCCAGCAGCTTTGGGCTAGCGGGGGTTAGGCGCACAGATACGCAGTATTTT. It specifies CASSFGLAGVRRTDTQYF.

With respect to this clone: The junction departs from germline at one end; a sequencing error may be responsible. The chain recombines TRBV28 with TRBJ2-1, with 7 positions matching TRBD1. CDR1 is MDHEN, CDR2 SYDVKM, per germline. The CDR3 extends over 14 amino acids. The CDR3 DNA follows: TGTGCCAACAGTCCGGACAGGTTTTACAATGAGCAGTTCTTC. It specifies CANSPDRFYNEQFF.